The 25 T cell receptor beta chains given below trace back to one sample, sequenced in a study of Ad26.COV2.S vaccination and SARS-CoV-2 variants. Specified treatment: around 19 received Ad26.COV2.S at low or high dose, single or two shots; about 5 received placebo; per-sample allocation not given. Day 63 following the first vaccine or placebo injection was when the samples were taken. Clones were read by immunoSEQ multiplex PCR, and TCRdb kept only the in-frame ones, dropping some. The profile shows some 300,000 clones, more than 70% of them singletons. Sequencing was performed on peripheral blood, taken in a trial of Ad26.COV2.S vaccine versus placebo. Receptor source: a person aged 18-60 years who received the Ad26.COV2.S COVID-19 vaccine or a placebo.

The J gene is TRBJ1-1, the V gene TRBV18; a weak D match, TRBD1 (5 bases). The V end lost 3 bases, the J end lost 4 bases, and 15 bases lay between the germline ends. There are 15 residues in the CDR3. Germline V lookup: CDR1 KGHSH, CDR2 LQKENI. CDR3 sequence (DNA): TGTGCCAGCTCACCCCAGAGAGGGGACGGCACTGAAGCTTTCTTT. It is translated as CASSPQRGDGTEAFF.

This sequence joins TRBV2 and TRBJ2-1; D gene uncertain. Germline-derived CDR1 and CDR2 are SNHLY and FYNNEI. The CDR3 extends over 11 amino acids. Trimming stripped 8 bases from V and 10 bases from J, with 12 bases between. CDR3 sequence (DNA): TGTGCCAGCTCCAGCACATCAGAGCAGTTCTTC. Translation gives CASSSTSEQFF.

A single count supports this clone. This chain joins TRBV13 and TRBJ1-2; D may be TRBD1 (5 bases). CDR3 length: 13 residues. Trimming took off 5 bases at V and 4 bases at J, with 11 bases between the two ends. Per germline, CDR1 PRHDT and CDR2 FYEKMQ (reference sequence). DNA of the CDR3: TGTGCCAGCAGCCCCAGCGGGACCTATGGCTACACCTTC. It translates to CASSPSGTYGYTF.

This rearrangement joins TRBV14 to TRBJ2-7, with unresolved D. CDR1 is SGHDN, CDR2 FVKESK, per germline. Trimming removed 5 bases at V and 7 bases at J, with 12 bases between. The CDR3 is 12 amino acids. For the CDR3, the DNA is TGTGCCAGCAGCTCCCCACCCGGGGAGCAGTACTTC. It codes for CASSSPPGEQYF.

This clone was detected once. The chain employs TRBV3-1 (or the pseudogene TRBV3-2) and TRBJ2-5, with D perhaps matching TRBD2 (5 bases). Germline V gene sequence: CDR1 LGHDT, CDR2 YNNKEL (reference sequence). Trimming pared 3 bases from V and 1 base from J, leaving 9 bases between. The CDR3 is 14 residues long. The CDR3 coding sequence is TGTGCCAGCAGCCAGAACGGGGTCCAAGAGACCCAGTACTTC. Amino acids: CASSQNGVQETQYF.

The V call is TRBV16, the J call TRBJ1-1, with D unclear. Germline V gene sequence: CDR1 KGHSY, CDR2 FQNENV. This CDR3 comprises 14 residues. V was cut by 1 base and J by 1 base, with 7 bases left in between. CDR3 nucleotide sequence: TGTGCCAGCAGCCAATTTTTGTCGAACACTGAAGCTTTCTTT. Its protein product is CASSQFLSNTEAFF. The variable domain in full, completed from reference TRBV16 and TRBJ1-1, reads GEEVAQTPKHLVRGEGQKAKLYCAPIKGHSYVFWYQQVLKNEFKFLISFQNENVFDETGMPKERFSAKCLPNSPCSLEIQATKLEDSAVYFCASSQFLSNTEAFFGQGTRLTVV.

The V call is TRBV12-5, the J call TRBJ2-1; a possible D gene is TRBD1 (6 bases). Germline V lookup: CDR1 LGHNT, CDR2 FRNRAP. The CDR3 has 15 amino acids. The V end was cut by 6 bases, the J end by 7 bases, with 19 bases between. The CDR3 bases are TGTGCTAGTGGCCTAGGACCCCAGGGGTATAATGAGCAGTTCTTC. As protein: CASGLGPQGYNEQFF.

CDR3 bases: TGTGCCAGCTCACCGGCTCAGAGCAAAAACATTCAGTACTTC. Its translation is CASSPAQSKNIQYF. This chain links TRBV18 with TRBJ2-4; D not resolved. The CDR3 has 14 residues. Trimming left V 3 bases short and J 3 bases short, with 9 bases between. Germline V CDR1 and CDR2: KGHSH, LQKENI.

J is TRBJ2-1 and V is TRBV11-2; no definite D call. Germline CDR1 and CDR2: SGHAT and FQNNGV. The CDR3 contains 14 residues. V lost 0 bases and J lost 9, with 12 bases in between. In nucleotides, the CDR3 is TGTGCCAGCAGCTTAGAAGTTAAGGTGGGTGAGCAGTTCTTC. Translated: CASSLEVKVGEQFF.

The chain recombines TRBV9 with TRBJ1-5; 11 nucleotides agree with TRBD1. The CDR3 totals 17 residues. V lost 4 bases, J lost 0 bases, and 6 bases stayed unmatched. Germline loops: CDR1 SGDLS, CDR2 YYNGEE. Written as DNA, the CDR3 is TGTGCCAGCAGCCCCGGGACAGGGGGGTTTAGCAATCAGCCCCAGCATTTT. It translates to CASSPGTGGFSNQPQHF.

The chain has TRBV19 and TRBJ1-1; 9 bases match TRBD1. Per the germline V gene, CDR1 is LNHDA and CDR2 is SQIVND (reference sequence). V was clipped by 5 bases and J by 4 bases; unmatched bases: 2. The CDR3 has 13 amino acids. CDR3 region: CASSRDRATEAFF. The CDR3 DNA reads as TGTGCCAGTAGTCGGGACAGGGCCACTGAAGCTTTCTTT.

The table lists this clone with a few counts. J is TRBJ1-1 and V is TRBV5-6, with D possibly being TRBD1 (6 bases). Germline values: CDR1 SGHDT, CDR2 YYEEEE. Trimming cost V 3 bases and J 7 bases, with 13 bases left between them. The CDR3 runs to 13 residues. CDR3 in amino acids: CASSSWGAGEAFF. The DNA for the CDR3 is TGTGCCAGCAGCTCCTGGGGGGCCGGTGAAGCTTTCTTT. Together with reference TRBV5-6 and TRBJ1-1, the CDR3 gives the full variable domain: DAGVTQSPTHLIKTRGQQVTLRCSPKSGHDTVSWYQQALGQGPQFIFQYYEEEERQRGNFPDRFSGHQFPNYSSELNVNALLLGDSALYLCASSSWGAGEAFFGQGTRLTVV.

The J gene is TRBJ2-5, the V gene TRBV7-9, with unresolved D. The CDR3 runs 14 residues. Germline CDR1 SEHNR, CDR2 FQNEAQ (reference sequence). V gave up 4 bases and J gave up 2 bases, with 11 bases separating them. CDR3 sequence: CASSSLGRQETQYF. The DNA for the CDR3 is TGTGCCAGCAGCTCGCTGGGCAGGCAAGAGACCCAGTACTTC.

The chain recombines TRBV2 with TRBJ2-2; TRBD2 agrees at 11 bases. Germline V gene sequence: CDR1 SNHLY, CDR2 FYNNEI. CDR3 length equals 17 residues. J gave up 3 bases and V 4 bases, and 7 bases lay outside the gene matches. The CDR3 DNA reads TGTGCCAGCAGTGTAGCGGGGGGGCCTCGTGACACCGGGGAGCTGTTTTTT. This gives the protein CASSVAGGPRDTGELFF.

V gene TRBV2 combines with J gene TRBJ2-7; 7 bases map to TRBD1. CDR3 length: 14 amino acids. V was clipped by 6 bases and J by 3 bases; unmatched bases: 8. Germline V gene sequence: CDR1 SNHLY, CDR2 FYNNEI. Here the CDR3 DNA reads TGTGCCAGCAGGGCCGGGACAGTAGTCTACGAGCAGTACTTC. Translation: CASRAGTVVYEQYF.

The chain joins TRBV7-9 to TRBJ1-1; perhaps TRBD1 as D (5 bases). V dropped 5 bases and J dropped 0 bases, with 13 bases sitting between them. Germline V lookup: CDR1 SEHNR, CDR2 FQNEAQ (reference sequence). There are 15 residues in the CDR3. CDR3 DNA sequence: TGTGCCAGCAGCCCCCCGGACAAACTGAACACTGAAGCTTTCTTT. It encodes CASSPPDKLNTEAFF.

CDR3 sequence reads: CASSVQPTSGGNEQFF. CDR3 DNA: TGTGCCAGCAGCGTACAACCGACTAGCGGGGGAAATGAGCAGTTCTTC. The chain joins TRBV9 to TRBJ2-1, with 12 bases aligning to TRBD2. V trimming: 1 base; J trimming: 7 bases; junction bases outside the gene matches: 6. Germline V lookup: CDR1 SGDLS, CDR2 YYNGEE. The CDR3 is 16 amino acids.

The rearrangement uses TRBV5-5 and TRBJ1-1; no reliable D call. Germline V gives CDR1 SGHKS, CDR2 YYEKEE (reference sequence). V lost 2 bases to trimming and J lost 6 bases, with 8 bases between them. The CDR3 totals 12 residues. CDR3 amino acids: CASSLFMAEAFF. CDR3 bases: TGTGCCAGCAGCTTATTCATGGCTGAAGCTTTCTTT.

This clone was counted a single time. In DNA form, the CDR3 reads TGTGCCAGCAGCTATTTCAGAGCAACTAATGAAAAACTGTTTTTT. Translating gives CASSYFRATNEKLFF. V is TRBV3-1 (or the pseudogene TRBV3-2) and J is TRBJ1-4; D is undetermined. Looked up from germline, CDR1 is LGHDT and CDR2 is YNNKEL (reference sequence). CDR3 length: 15 residues. V was pared by 5 bases and J by 0 bases, with 10 bases between.

The chain has TRBV6-1 and TRBJ2-4, with TRBD2 as a possible D gene (7 bases). This CDR3 region has 16 residues. V was clipped by 4 bases and J by 7 bases, with 20 bases between them. Germline-derived CDR1 and CDR2 are MNHNS and SASEGT. The CDR3 DNA reads as TGTGCCAGCAGTGGCCCCTCACCCGGGGGGCTCAACATTCAGTACTTC. Translating it yields CASSGPSPGGLNIQYF.

This clone was detected a few times. The rearrangement uses TRBV3-1 (or the pseudogene TRBV3-2) and TRBJ1-2, with 9 bases aligning to TRBD1. V dropped 3 bases and J dropped 7; count of bases not matched to a gene: 3. This CDR3 is 13 amino acids long. In germline, CDR1 is LGHDT, CDR2 YNNKEL (reference sequence). CDR3 bases: TGTGCCAGCAGCCAGGGACAGGGTGTTGGCTACACCTTC. Translating gives CASSQGQGVGYTF.

J is TRBJ1-5 and V is TRBV5-1; 9 nucleotides align to TRBD1. Looked up from germline, CDR1 is SGHRS and CDR2 is YFSETQ. V lost 1 base, J lost 2 bases, and 1 base stayed unmatched. The CDR3 is 15 amino acids. The CDR3: CASSLTGGGNQPQHF. CDR3 DNA: TGCGCCAGCAGCTTGACAGGGGGCGGCAATCAGCCCCAGCATTTT.

This clone was counted a few times. The J gene is TRBJ2-2, the V gene TRBV5-1; D unresolved. The CDR3 length is 16 residues. Trimming cost V 3 bases and J 4 bases, with 16 bases left between them. Germline CDR1 is SGHRS and CDR2 is YFSETQ. CDR3 nucleotides: TGCGCCAGCAGCTCCGGCGTCGGCCCGGGCACCGGGGAGCTGTTTTTT. Translation gives CASSSGVGPGTGELFF.

V usage is TRBV19 and J usage is TRBJ2-7, with D possibly TRBD2 on 6 matching bases. Trimming removed 8 bases at V and 7 bases at J, with 18 bases between. This CDR3 comprises 13 residues. Germline values: CDR1 LNHDA, CDR2 SQIVND (reference sequence). The CDR3 DNA sequence: TGTGCCAGTGGCGGGACTTTTTTGGGGGAGCAGTACTTC. It encodes CASGGTFLGEQYF.

This clone appeared a single time. This chain connects TRBV7-6 to TRBJ2-5, with D possibly being TRBD2 (6 bases). Per the germline V gene, CDR1 is SGHVS and CDR2 is FNYEAQ. V gave up 1 base and J gave up 4 bases, with 22 bases separating them. The CDR3 loop spans 18 amino acids. In DNA form, the CDR3 reads TGTGCCAGCAGCTTAGGGCCCCCCCTCGCGGGGTCGGGAGAGACCCAGTACTTC. Amino acids: CASSLGPPLAGSGETQYF.